The 15 T cell receptor beta chains below were found in one sample sequenced in a study of T cells in localized non-small cell lung cancer. Here immunoSEQ multiplex PCR was the method, and the copy in TCRdb shows in-frame clones only, minus some. This table holds 9,000 or so clones, just over 90% found once. The sequencing here drew on peripheral blood, taken before any cancer treatment. These receptor sequences come from a woman between 35 and 70 years old with stage I squamous cell lung carcinoma.

V and J are TRBV4-1 and TRBJ2-7; D might be TRBD2 (5 bases). Germline V gene data show CDR1 as MGHRA and CDR2 as YSYEKL. This CDR3 is 15 amino acids long. Trimming cost V 3 bases and J 8 bases, with 20 bases left between them. The CDR3 sequence: CASSQQTRDYAKQYF. The DNA of the CDR3 is TGCGCCAGCAGCCAGCAAACCAGAGACTATGCCAAGCAGTACTTC.

This rearrangement joins TRBV10-3 to TRBJ1-5; weak D call: TRBD1 (5 bases). The V end was cut by 3 bases, the J end by 5 bases, with 8 bases between. The CDR3 covers 13 residues. Germline assignment: CDR1 ENHRY and CDR2 SYGVKD. This CDR3 is CAISDREHQPQHF. In nucleotides, the CDR3 is TGTGCCATCAGTGACAGGGAGCATCAGCCCCAGCATTTT.

This chain uses TRBV11-3 with TRBJ1-4, with D possibly being TRBD1 (6 bases). V was cut by 5 bases and J by 6 bases, with 10 bases left in between. The germline V gene encodes CDR1 SGHNT and CDR2 YENEEA. The CDR3 runs 13 residues. The CDR3 loop is CASSEGVDEKLFF. The DNA of the CDR3 is TGTGCCAGCAGCGAGGGGGTGGATGAAAAACTGTTTTTT.

The chain links TRBV5-1 to TRBJ1-1; TRBD1 aligns across 7 bases. CDR3 length: 15 amino acids. The V gene's germline CDR1 is SGHRS and CDR2 YFSETQ. V lost 2 bases, J lost 1 base, and 5 bases stayed unmatched. The CDR3 here is CASSLNRGANTEAFF. Written as DNA, the CDR3 is TGCGCCAGCAGCTTAAACAGGGGCGCGAACACTGAAGCTTTCTTT.

The chain has TRBV18 and TRBJ1-5, with TRBD1 matching 7 bases. The CDR3 length is 14 residues. The junction had 4 bases not matched to a gene; V was cut back by 3 bases and J by 5 bases. Looked up from germline, CDR1 is KGHSH and CDR2 is LQKENI. CDR3 sequence reads: CASSPTGYDQPQHF. The CDR3 DNA reads TGTGCCAGCTCACCGACAGGGTATGATCAGCCCCAGCATTTT.

J is TRBJ2-2 and V is TRBV11-1; 9 bases match TRBD1. The germline V gene encodes CDR1 SGHAT and CDR2 FQDESV (reference sequence). The CDR3 totals 15 residues. The trim removed 4 bases at V and 5 bases at J, leaving 5 bases unmatched. The DNA of the CDR3 is TGTGCCAGCAGCTCCGGGACAGGGTGGACCGGGGAGCTGTTTTTT. It yields the protein CASSSGTGWTGELFF.

This chain joins TRBV29-1 and TRBJ1-2; 9 bases are a match to TRBD1. The V gene end was trimmed by 3 bases and the J gene end by 6 bases; junction bases not matched to a gene: 8. The CDR3 is 14 amino acids. The germline V gene has CDR1 SQVTM and CDR2 ANQGSEA. CDR3: CSVDQMDRGHGYTF. Written as DNA, the CDR3 is TGCAGCGTTGACCAAATGGACAGGGGACATGGCTACACCTTC.

The chain has TRBV5-6 and TRBJ1-2; the match to TRBD1 covers 8 bases. Germline lookup yields CDR1 SGHDT and CDR2 YYEEEE. With 4 bases clipped from V and 8 bases from J, the junction kept 16 bases outside the gene matches. There are 16 residues in the CDR3. The CDR3 DNA follows: TGTGCCAGCAGCCGGGCTCTCATATTAGGACAGGGCGGCTACACCTTC. It is translated as CASSRALILGQGGYTF.

V is TRBV9 and J is TRBJ1-1; D gene unclear. The CDR3 covers 13 residues. Germline V gene data show CDR1 as SGDLS and CDR2 as YYNGEE. The V and J ends lost 0 bases and 3 bases respectively, with 6 bases between them. The CDR3 nucleotides are TGTGCCAGCAGCGTAGAACACGACACTGAAGCTTTCTTT. Translation gives CASSVEHDTEAFF.

The V call is TRBV29-1, the J call TRBJ2-6; D might be TRBD1 (6 bases). The germline CDR1 and CDR2 sequences are SQVTM and ANQGSEA. The CDR3 covers 13 residues. V was cut by 5 bases and J by 2 bases, with 7 bases left in between. Here the CDR3 reads CSVSGAGANVLTF. The DNA of the CDR3 is TGCAGCGTTTCAGGGGCTGGGGCCAACGTCCTGACTTTC.

V is TRBV30 and J is TRBJ2-3; perhaps TRBD2 as D (6 bases). Germline loops: CDR1 GTSNPN, CDR2 SVGIG (reference sequence). Trimming shortened V by 1 base and J by 4 bases, and 15 bases separated the two germline ends. This CDR3 contains 15 residues. The CDR3 nucleotides read TGTGCCTGGAGTGGGGCTAGCGACGGCTCAGATACGCAGTATTTT. This encodes CAWSGASDGSDTQYF.

The chain combines TRBV2 with TRBJ1-6, with no clear D. V was pared by 4 bases and J by 3 bases, with 10 bases between. The CDR3 length is 15 residues. In germline, CDR1 is SNHLY, CDR2 FYNNEI. The CDR3 is CASSGGAGYNSPLHF. CDR3 nucleotides: TGTGCCAGCAGTGGGGGAGCTGGCTATAATTCACCCCTCCACTTT.

This clone was picked up a small number of times. The genes are TRBV18 and TRBJ1-5, with 9 nucleotides matching TRBD1. CDR3 length equals 13 residues. The germline V gene has CDR1 KGHSH and CDR2 LQKENI. V dropped 6 bases and J dropped 5; count of bases not matched to a gene: 2. CDR3 nucleotide sequence: TGTGCCAGCTCTCGGGACAGGGATCAGCCCCAGCATTTT. Its protein is CASSRDRDQPQHF.

V is TRBV12-5 and J is TRBJ1-5; D not resolved. This CDR3 has 14 residues. Between the trimmed V and J ends, which lost 4 bases and 5 bases, there was a span of 12 bases. Germline V gene lookup returns CDR1 LGHNT and CDR2 FRNRAP. The CDR3 loop is CASGSPGRDQPQHF. The CDR3 nucleotides read TGTGCTAGTGGTTCGCCGGGTAGGGATCAGCCCCAGCATTTT. Full variable domain (remainder filled in from reference TRBV12-5 and TRBJ1-5): DARVTQTPRHKVTEMGQEVTMRCQPILGHNTVFWYRQTMMQGLELLAYFRNRAPLDDSGMPKDRFSAEMPDATLATLKIQPSEPRDSAVYFCASGSPGRDQPQHFGDGTRLSIL.

The CDR3 spells CASSYSPSGGSDTQYF. The CDR3 region has the DNA TGTGCCAGCAGTTACTCGCCTAGCGGGGGTTCAGATACGCAGTATTTT. The rearrangement links TRBV6-5 to TRBJ2-3; 10 bases align to TRBD2. Germline CDR1 reads MNHEY; CDR2 reads SVGAGI. V trimming: 0 bases; J trimming: 4 bases; junction bases outside the gene matches: 4. This CDR3 has 16 amino acids.